Each of the 26 T cell receptor beta chains below was sequenced from the same sample in a study of cytomegalovirus exposure and HLA in healthy donors (dated by TCRdb to the late 2010s). The library was prepared using the immunoSEQ multiplex PCR assay. TCRdb provides this immuneACCESS table in a form limited to in-frame rearrangements. Some clones are lacking; in checked studies, under half of them reflect an unresolved V gene, and why the rest are absent is not known. A total of a few hundred thousand clones appear in this sample, more than 75% of them only once. 12% of the sample belongs to the ten largest clones. Sequenced material: PBMCs. These TCRs come from a man aged 18 to 29 in good health and CMV-seropositive.

The chain has TRBV5-1 and TRBJ2-1; the match to TRBD2 covers 11 bases. CDR3 length: 15 residues. Germline lookup yields CDR1 SGHRS and CDR2 YFSETQ. The V gene end was trimmed by 3 bases and the J gene end by 9 bases; junction bases not matched to a gene: 8. The CDR3 is CASSSTSGRDFEQFF. The DNA of the CDR3 is TGCGCCAGCAGCTCAACTAGCGGGAGAGATTTTGAGCAGTTCTTC. The variable domain in full, completed from reference TRBV5-1 and TRBJ2-1, reads KAGVTQTPRYLIKTRGQQVTLSCSPISGHRSVSWYQQTPGQGLQFLFEYFSETQRNKGNFPGRFSGRQFSNSRSEMNVSTLELGDSALYLCASSSTSGRDFEQFFGPGTRLTVL.

The chain uses TRBV2 and TRBJ1-5; D is perhaps TRBD1 (5 bases). CDR1 and CDR2 (germline): SNHLY, FYNNEI. This CDR3 has 18 amino acids. Trimming took off 2 bases at V and 3 bases at J, with 20 bases between the two ends. CDR3 DNA sequence: TGTGCCAGCAGTGAACCAGGACACCATCGGGGGATCAATCAGCCCCAGCATTTT. Protein sequence: CASSEPGHHRGINQPQHF. Variable domain in full (rest from reference TRBV2 and TRBJ1-5): EPEVTQTPSHQVTQMGQEVILRCVPISNHLYFYWYRQILGQKVEFLVSFYNNEISEKSEIFDDQFSVERPDGSNFTLKIRSTKLEDSAMYFCASSEPGHHRGINQPQHFGDGTRLSIL.

This rearrangement joins TRBV2 to TRBJ2-1; TRBD2 matches 7 bases. Germline loops: CDR1 SNHLY, CDR2 FYNNEI. The junction had 4 bases not matched to a gene; V was cut back by 6 bases and J by 5 bases. The CDR3 contains 13 residues. CDR3 DNA: TGTGCCAGCAGCCGACTAGCCCACAATGAGCAGTTCTTC. Its translation: CASSRLAHNEQFF.

This rearrangement joins TRBV5-1 to TRBJ1-1, with D perhaps matching TRBD1 (6 bases). In germline, CDR1 is SGHRS, CDR2 YFSETQ. Trimming took off 2 bases at V and 1 base at J, with 9 bases between the two ends. This CDR3 contains 14 residues. CDR3 sequence (DNA): TGCGCCAGCAGCTTAATACAGGGGAACACTGAAGCTTTCTTT. Amino acids: CASSLIQGNTEAFF. The variable domain in full, with the rest retrieved from reference TRBV5-1 and TRBJ1-1, is KAGVTQTPRYLIKTRGQQVTLSCSPISGHRSVSWYQQTPGQGLQFLFEYFSETQRNKGNFPGRFSGRQFSNSRSEMNVSTLELGDSALYLCASSLIQGNTEAFFGQGTRLTVV.

The gene calls are TRBV9 and TRBJ2-5; D is unresolved. Per germline, CDR1 SGDLS and CDR2 YYNGEE. Trimming removed 3 bases from V and 5 bases from J, with 11 bases in between. This CDR3 comprises 13 residues. CDR3: CASSGSVGETQYF. For the CDR3, the DNA is TGTGCCAGCAGCGGGTCAGTTGGGGAGACCCAGTACTTC.

The chain is built from TRBV28 and TRBJ1-1, with 7 nucleotides matching TRBD1. The CDR3 is 15 amino acids. From germline, CDR1 is MDHEN and CDR2 SYDVKM. V trimming: 3 bases; J trimming: 0 bases; junction bases outside the gene matches: 4. DNA of the CDR3: TGTGCCAGCAGTTTGTTTCAGGGGGTGAACACTGAAGCTTTCTTT. It encodes CASSLFQGVNTEAFF. The whole variable domain, filled in from reference TRBV28 and TRBJ1-1, reads DVKVTQSSRYLVKRTGEKVFLECVQDMDHENMFWYRQDPGLGLRLIYFSYDVKMKEKGDIPEGYSVSREKKERFSLILESASTNQTSMYLCASSLFQGVNTEAFFGQGTRLTVV.

The rearrangement joins TRBV19 to TRBJ2-3; a weak D match, TRBD2 (5 bases). CDR1 and CDR2 from the germline V gene are LNHDA and SQIVND (reference sequence). The CDR3 spans 14 residues. The V gene lost 1 base and the J gene lost 0 bases, with 5 bases spanning the gap. The CDR3 loop reads CASSIGGSTDTQYF. The CDR3, as DNA: TGTGCCAGTAGTATAGGCGGGAGCACAGATACGCAGTATTTT.

As for this clone: Other DNA sequences in the same sample also yield this CDR3. This chain connects TRBV6-6 to TRBJ1-2, with a tentative D call TRBD1 (6 bases). The ends were cut back, 6 bases at V and 3 bases at J, with 8 bases in the middle. CDR1 MNHNY and CDR2 SVGAGI come from the germline V gene (reference sequence). The CDR3 sequence is 12 residues long. CDR3: CASRQGDYGYTF. As DNA, the CDR3 is TGTGCCAGCAGACAGGGTGACTATGGCTACACCTTC.

The rearrangement uses TRBV9 and TRBJ2-7; the match to TRBD2 covers 9 bases. This CDR3 comprises 15 residues. V gave up 0 bases and J gave up 2 bases; unmatched junction bases: 3. CDR1 is SGDLS and CDR2 is YYNGEE in the germline V gene. The CDR3 spells CASSVGAGGPYEQYF. In nucleotides, the CDR3 is TGTGCCAGCAGCGTAGGGGCGGGAGGGCCCTACGAGCAGTACTTC.

This clone was seen only once. V gene TRBV5-6 combines with J gene TRBJ1-1; D is ambiguous. Looked up from germline, CDR1 is SGHDT and CDR2 is YYEEEE. The ends were cut back, 5 bases at V and 0 bases at J, with 8 bases in the middle. The CDR3 totals 13 residues. Written as DNA, the CDR3 is TGTGCCAGCAGTCCCCGGGTGAACACTGAAGCTTTCTTT. This gives the protein CASSPRVNTEAFF.

The V call is TRBV28, the J call TRBJ2-1; D is tentatively TRBD1 or TRBD2 (6 bases each). Germline V gene lookup returns CDR1 MDHEN and CDR2 SYDVKM. The V end lost 5 bases, the J end lost 4 bases, and 15 bases lay between the germline ends. CDR3 size: 15 residues. The CDR3 coding sequence is TGTGCCAGCAGTCCCTTGGGGGGCGCATACAATGAGCAGTTCTTC. Its protein is CASSPLGGAYNEQFF.

The J gene is TRBJ1-2, the V gene TRBV2; 7 bases map to TRBD1. Unmatched junction bases numbered 9, after V lost 6 bases and J lost 2 bases. This CDR3 has 15 amino acids. Germline CDR1 SNHLY, CDR2 FYNNEI. CDR3 DNA sequence: TGTGCCAGCAGCCAAGACAGGGAGGCCAACTATGGCTACACCTTC. Translated, it gives CASSQDREANYGYTF. Filled out from reference TRBV2 and TRBJ1-2, the complete variable domain reads EPEVTQTPSHQVTQMGQEVILRCVPISNHLYFYWYRQILGQKVEFLVSFYNNEISEKSEIFDDQFSVERPDGSNFTLKIRSTKLEDSAMYFCASSQDREANYGYTFGSGTRLTVV.

The J gene is TRBJ2-3, the V gene TRBV5-6; possible D gene TRBD2, 5 bases. The V gene lost 0 bases and the J gene lost 4 bases, with 6 bases spanning the gap. Germline V CDR1 and CDR2: SGHDT, YYEEEE. This CDR3 is built from 13 residues. DNA of the CDR3: TGTGCCAGCAGCTTGGCCGGGGCAGATACGCAGTATTTT. Its translation: CASSLAGADTQYF.

This chain joins TRBV30 and TRBJ2-7, with 9 bases lining up with TRBD2. Losses at the gene ends were 2 bases for V and 1 base for J; bases not matched to a gene: 6. The germline CDR1 and CDR2 sequences are GTSNPN and SVGIG (reference sequence). This CDR3 comprises 15 residues. The CDR3 loop is CAWSMDSGSSYEQYF. CDR3 nucleotide sequence: TGTGCCTGGAGTATGGATAGCGGGAGTTCCTACGAGCAGTACTTC.

V usage is TRBV6-5 and J usage is TRBJ2-7, with TRBD1 matching over 7 bases. CDR3 size: 13 residues. Trimming took 6 bases from V and 5 from J; bases not matched to a gene: 7. Germline CDR1 is MNHEY and CDR2 is SVGAGI. The CDR3 DNA is TGTGCCAGCAGAAGACAGGGTCTCGACGAGCAGTACTTC. It translates to CASRRQGLDEQYF.

The CDR3 nucleotides read TGTGCCAGCTCACCAATGCCGGGAGACGTCGGCGAGCAGTACTTC. Residues: CASSPMPGDVGEQYF. This sequence joins TRBV18 and TRBJ2-7, with a tentative D call TRBD2 (6 bases). The CDR3 contains 15 residues. Germline V gene lookup returns CDR1 KGHSH and CDR2 LQKENI. V was shortened by 2 bases and J by 6 bases, with 17 bases between the two germline ends.

This sequence joins TRBV5-4 and TRBJ2-1; the D gene is possibly TRBD1 (6 bases). The CDR3 has 12 amino acids. The V end was cut by 4 bases, the J end by 9 bases, with 11 bases between. Looked up from germline, CDR1 is SGHNT and CDR2 is YYREEE (reference sequence). This CDR3 is CASSLQGSEQFF. The CDR3 DNA reads TGTGCCAGCAGCCTACAGGGCAGTGAGCAGTTCTTC.

The chain employs TRBV14 and TRBJ2-7, with 9 bases identical to TRBD2. After removal of 4 bases from V and 0 bases from J, the junction contained 13 bases not matched to a gene. The germline V gene has CDR1 SGHDN and CDR2 FVKESK. The CDR3 length is 18 residues. The CDR3 region has the DNA TGTGCCAGCAGCCCCCGATTTGGCAGCGGGAGGCCCTCCTACGAGCAGTACTTC. As protein: CASSPRFGSGRPSYEQYF.

V gene TRBV19 combines with J gene TRBJ2-3, with 12 positions matching TRBD2. Germline assignment: CDR1 LNHDA and CDR2 SQIVND (reference sequence). The CDR3 has 17 residues. V gave up 6 bases and J gave up 4 bases; unmatched junction bases: 11. The CDR3: CASSGLAGLRGADTQYF. In nucleotides, the CDR3 is TGTGCCAGTAGCGGACTAGCGGGGTTGCGTGGCGCAGATACGCAGTATTTT.

The chain recombines TRBV6-5 with TRBJ2-3, with TRBD2 matching over 14 bases. The CDR3 contains 15 residues. Germline loops: CDR1 MNHEY, CDR2 SVGAGI. The ends lost 5 bases at V and 5 bases at J; junction bases unmatched: 3. The CDR3 region has the DNA TGTGCCAGCAGTCAGACTAGCGGGAGGGTAGATACGCAGTATTTT. This translates into CASSQTSGRVDTQYF.

The rearrangement uses TRBV5-4 and TRBJ2-7; no clear D. The germline CDR1 and CDR2 sequences are SGHNT and YYREEE (reference sequence). Trimming left V 4 bases short and J 7 bases short, with 18 bases between. This CDR3 region has 14 residues. Here the CDR3 DNA reads TGTGCCAGCAGCCATATTGGACCCCAGGAGGAGCAGTACTTC. This sequence encodes CASSHIGPQEEQYF.

The V call is TRBV4-3, the J call TRBJ1-1, with TRBD1 as a possible D gene (5 bases). V lost 1 base and J lost 0, with 9 bases in between. In germline, CDR1 is LGHNA, CDR2 YSLEER. CDR3 length equals 15 residues. CDR3: CASSQGMGVNTEAFF. In DNA, the CDR3 is TGCGCCAGCAGCCAAGGGATGGGGGTGAACACTGAAGCTTTCTTT.

This clone was counted between two and nine times. The rearrangement joins TRBV4-1 to TRBJ2-7, with D perhaps given as TRBD1 or TRBD2 (5 bases each). V dropped 6 bases and J dropped 2 bases, with 14 bases sitting between them. This CDR3 is built from 14 residues. Germline V gene data show CDR1 as MGHRA and CDR2 as YSYEKL. The DNA for the CDR3 is TGCGCCAGCAGTCTCAGGGACGGTCCCTACGAGCAGTACTTC. Translation: CASSLRDGPYEQYF.

This chain connects TRBV5-1 to TRBJ1-4, with 11 bases identical to TRBD1. The CDR3 runs 16 residues. Germline assignment: CDR1 SGHRS and CDR2 YFSETQ. V lost 4 bases and J lost 7; bases outside the gene matches: 9. CDR3 amino acids: CASSNLPGQGGEKLFF. The DNA for the CDR3 is TGCGCCAGCAGCAACCTCCCGGGACAGGGGGGTGAAAAACTGTTTTTT.

V usage is TRBV4-2 and J usage is TRBJ2-3; maybe TRBD2 (5 bases). Trimming stripped 1 base from V and 3 bases from J, with 11 bases between. This CDR3 has 15 residues. Germline V gives CDR1 LGHNA, CDR2 YNFKEQ. CDR3 nucleotide sequence: TGTGCCAGCAGCCAAGGGGTAGAGGGAACAGATACGCAGTATTTT. Its protein is CASSQGVEGTDTQYF.

The chain joins TRBV7-9 to TRBJ2-7; 9 nucleotides agree with TRBD2. The junction had 8 bases not matched to a gene; V was cut back by 4 bases and J by 4 bases. Germline V gene data show CDR1 as SEHNR and CDR2 as FQNEAQ (reference sequence). This CDR3 is 15 amino acids long. For the CDR3, the DNA is TGTGCCAGCAGCTCCCGACTAGCGGAGCGTTACGAGCAGTACTTC. This codes for CASSSRLAERYEQYF.